This record covers a single T cell receptor (beta chain). The entry originates in a study of cytotoxic CD8 clonotypes in ibrutinib-treated CLL. TCRdb's copy holds only in-frame clones and misses some; the assay was immunoSEQ multiplex PCR. The table shows 65,000 to 80,000 clones, with less than 90% occurring only once. The CDR3 has 16 amino acids. Germline loops: CDR1 LGHNA, CDR2 YSLEER. V lost 1 base and J lost 4, with 15 bases in between. The sequence derives from a human donor with chronic lymphocytic leukemia. The sample was PBMCs, taken after 24 months of ibrutinib treatment. The chain combines TRBV4-3 with TRBJ2-3, with a weak D call TRBD2 (5 bases). The CDR3: CASSQASRTGSDTQYF. The CDR3 DNA sequence: TGCGCCAGCAGCCAAGCATCTAGAACGGGGTCAGATACGCAGTATTTT.